This T cell receptor beta chain was obtained from a study of OX40 agonist ivuxolimab in advanced cancers. Looking at the study overall: Patients receiving dose escalation had hepatocellular carcinoma, melanoma, renal cell or head and neck cancer.

A single count supports this clone. Only in-frame clones appear in the TCRdb table, and some are missing; sequencing was by immunoSEQ multiplex PCR. Here the sample spans about 90,000 clones, just under 90% being singletons. CDR1 is SGDLS, CDR2 YYNGEE, per germline. The CDR3 loop spans 20 amino acids. Losses at the gene ends were 3 bases for V and 2 bases for J; bases not matched to a gene: 13. The chain has TRBV9 and TRBJ2-3; 15 nucleotides match TRBD2. The input for sequencing was CD4+ or CD8+ T cells sorted from blood, taken in a trial of the OX40 agonist ivuxolimab. The source of this sequence is an adult with an advanced solid tumor such as melanoma, head and neck, liver or kidney cancer. The CDR3 here is CASSARGTSGRPDYTDTQYF. CDR3 bases: TGTGCCAGCAGCGCCCGTGGGACTAGCGGGAGGCCCGACTACACAGATACGCAGTATTTT.